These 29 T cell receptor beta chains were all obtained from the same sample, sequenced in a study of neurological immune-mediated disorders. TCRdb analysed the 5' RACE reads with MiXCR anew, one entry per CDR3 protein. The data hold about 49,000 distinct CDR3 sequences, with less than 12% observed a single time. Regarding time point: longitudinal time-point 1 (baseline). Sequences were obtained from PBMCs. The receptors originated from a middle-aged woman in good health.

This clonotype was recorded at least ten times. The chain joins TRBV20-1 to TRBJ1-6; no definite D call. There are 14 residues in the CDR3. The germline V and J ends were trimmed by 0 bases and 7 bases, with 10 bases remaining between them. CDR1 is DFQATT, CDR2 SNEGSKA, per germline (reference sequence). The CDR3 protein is CSARDSLSNSPLHF. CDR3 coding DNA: TGCAGTGCTAGAGACTCGTTGAGCAATTCACCCCTCCACTTT.

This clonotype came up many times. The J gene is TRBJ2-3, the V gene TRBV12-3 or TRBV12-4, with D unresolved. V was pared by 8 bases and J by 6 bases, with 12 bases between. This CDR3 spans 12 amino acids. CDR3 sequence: CASGPRRDTQYF. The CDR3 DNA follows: TGTGCCAGCGGACCCCGTCGGGATACGCAGTATTTT.

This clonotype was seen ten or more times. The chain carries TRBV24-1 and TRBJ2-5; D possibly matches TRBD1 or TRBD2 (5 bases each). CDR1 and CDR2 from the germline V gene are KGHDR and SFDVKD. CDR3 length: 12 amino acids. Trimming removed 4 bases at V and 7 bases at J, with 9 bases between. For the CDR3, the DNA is TGTGCCACCAGTGACTTTGGGGGGACCCAGTACTTC. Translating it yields CATSDFGGTQYF.

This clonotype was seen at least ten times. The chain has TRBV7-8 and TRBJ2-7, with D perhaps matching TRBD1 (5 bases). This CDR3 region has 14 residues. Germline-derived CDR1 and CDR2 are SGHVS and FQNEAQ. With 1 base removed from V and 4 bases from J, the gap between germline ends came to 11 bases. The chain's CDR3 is CASSLGAGIYEQYF. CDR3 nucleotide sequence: TGTGCCAGCAGCTTAGGAGCAGGGATTTACGAGCAGTACTTC. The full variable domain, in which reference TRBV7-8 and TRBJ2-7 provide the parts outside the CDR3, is GAGVSQSPRYKVAKRGQDVALRCDPISGHVSLFWYQQALGQGPEFLTYFQNEAQLDKSGLPSDRFFAERPEGSVSTLKIQRTQQEDSAVYLCASSLGAGIYEQYFGPGTRLTVT.

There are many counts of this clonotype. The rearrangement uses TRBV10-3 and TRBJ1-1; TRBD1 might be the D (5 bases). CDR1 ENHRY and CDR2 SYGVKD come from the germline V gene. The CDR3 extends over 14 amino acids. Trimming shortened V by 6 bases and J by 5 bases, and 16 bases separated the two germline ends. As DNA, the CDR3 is TGTGCCATCAGCCTCGGTGGGGGGGGAACTGAAGCTTTCTTT. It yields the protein CAISLGGGGTEAFF.

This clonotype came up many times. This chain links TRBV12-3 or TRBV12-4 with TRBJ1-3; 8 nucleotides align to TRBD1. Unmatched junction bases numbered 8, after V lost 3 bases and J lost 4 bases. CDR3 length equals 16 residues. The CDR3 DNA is TGTGCCAGCAGTTTCGGACAGGGTTTGTTAGGAAACACCATATATTTT. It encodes CASSFGQGLLGNTIYF.

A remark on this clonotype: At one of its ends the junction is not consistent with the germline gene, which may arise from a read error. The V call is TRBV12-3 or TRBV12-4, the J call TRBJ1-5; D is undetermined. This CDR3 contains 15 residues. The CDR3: CASSLAYTRDQPQHF. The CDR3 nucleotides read TGTGCCAGTAGTTTAGCGTACACGAGAGATCAGCCCCAGCATTTT.

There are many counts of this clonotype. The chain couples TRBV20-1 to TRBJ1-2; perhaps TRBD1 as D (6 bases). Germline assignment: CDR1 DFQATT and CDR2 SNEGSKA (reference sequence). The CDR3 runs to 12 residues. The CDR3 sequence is CSVVGGGDGYTF. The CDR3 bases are TGCAGCGTCGTCGGGGGCGGGGATGGCTACACCTTC.

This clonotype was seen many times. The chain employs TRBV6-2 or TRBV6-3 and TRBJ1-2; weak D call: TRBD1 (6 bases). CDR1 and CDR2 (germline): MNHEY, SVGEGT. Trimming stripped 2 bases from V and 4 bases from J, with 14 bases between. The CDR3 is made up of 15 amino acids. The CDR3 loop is CASSYDLLTGYGYTF. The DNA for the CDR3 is TGTGCCAGCAGTTACGATCTTCTGACAGGCTATGGCTACACCTTC.

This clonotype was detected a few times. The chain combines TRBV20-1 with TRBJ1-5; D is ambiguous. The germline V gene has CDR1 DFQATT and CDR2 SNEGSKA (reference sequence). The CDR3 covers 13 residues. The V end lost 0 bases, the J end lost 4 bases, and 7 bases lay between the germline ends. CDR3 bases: TGCAGTGCTAGAGAGCAGAGGAATCAGCCCCAGCATTTT. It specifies CSAREQRNQPQHF.

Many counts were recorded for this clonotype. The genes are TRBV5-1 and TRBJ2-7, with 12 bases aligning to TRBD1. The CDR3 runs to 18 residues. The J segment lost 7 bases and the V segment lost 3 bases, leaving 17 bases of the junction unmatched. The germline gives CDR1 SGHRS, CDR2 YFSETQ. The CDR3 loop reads CASSWETAGTGGLKEQYF. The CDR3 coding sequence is TGCGCCAGCAGCTGGGAGACGGCCGGGACAGGGGGCCTAAAGGAGCAGTACTTC.

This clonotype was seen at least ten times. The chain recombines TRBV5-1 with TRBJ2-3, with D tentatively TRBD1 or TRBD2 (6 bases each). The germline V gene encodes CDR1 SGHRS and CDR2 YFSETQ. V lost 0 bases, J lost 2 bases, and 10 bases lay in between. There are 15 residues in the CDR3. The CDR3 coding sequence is TGCGCCAGCAGCTTGGGAGGGGGGTCCACAGATACGCAGTATTTT. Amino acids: CASSLGGGSTDTQYF.

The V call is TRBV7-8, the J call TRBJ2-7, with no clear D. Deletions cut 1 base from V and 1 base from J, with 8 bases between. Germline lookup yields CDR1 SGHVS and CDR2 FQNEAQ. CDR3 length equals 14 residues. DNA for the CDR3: TGTGCCAGCAGCTTAGGAGCGACTTCCTACGAGCAGTACTTC. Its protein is CASSLGATSYEQYF.

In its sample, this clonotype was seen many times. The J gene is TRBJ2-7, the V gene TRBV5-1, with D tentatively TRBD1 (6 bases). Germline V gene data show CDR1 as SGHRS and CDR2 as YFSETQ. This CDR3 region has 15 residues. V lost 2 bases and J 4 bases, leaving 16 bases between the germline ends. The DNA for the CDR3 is TGCGCCAGCAGCTTAGCTTTACAGGGTAGTTACGAGCAGTACTTC. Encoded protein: CASSLALQGSYEQYF.

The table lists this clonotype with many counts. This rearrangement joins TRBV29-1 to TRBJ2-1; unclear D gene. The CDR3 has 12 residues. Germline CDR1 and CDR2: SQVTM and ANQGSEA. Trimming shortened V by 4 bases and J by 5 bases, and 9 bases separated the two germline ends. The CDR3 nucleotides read TGCAGCGTTGGCAGTGCCCACAATGAGCAGTTCTTC. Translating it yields CSVGSAHNEQFF.

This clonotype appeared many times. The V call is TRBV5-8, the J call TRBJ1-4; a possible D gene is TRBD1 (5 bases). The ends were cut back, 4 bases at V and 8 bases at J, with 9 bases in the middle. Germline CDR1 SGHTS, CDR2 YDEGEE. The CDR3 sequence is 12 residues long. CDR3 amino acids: CASSGDAEKLFF. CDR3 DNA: TGTGCCAGCAGCGGGGACGCAGAAAAACTGTTTTTT.

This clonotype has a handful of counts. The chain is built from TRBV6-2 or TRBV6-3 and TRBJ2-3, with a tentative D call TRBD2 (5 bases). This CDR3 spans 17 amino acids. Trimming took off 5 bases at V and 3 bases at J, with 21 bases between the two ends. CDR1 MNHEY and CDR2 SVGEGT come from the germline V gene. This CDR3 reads CASSPPRRSAGTDTQYF. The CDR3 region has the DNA TGTGCCAGCAGTCCTCCACGGAGGTCCGCGGGTACAGATACGCAGTATTTT.

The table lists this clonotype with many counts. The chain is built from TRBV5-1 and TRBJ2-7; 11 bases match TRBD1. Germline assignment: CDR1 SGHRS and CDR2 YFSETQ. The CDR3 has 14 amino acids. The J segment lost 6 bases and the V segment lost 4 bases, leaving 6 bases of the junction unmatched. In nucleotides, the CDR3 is TGCGCCAGCAGCCAAGGGACAGGGGGTTCCGAGCAGTACTTC. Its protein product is CASSQGTGGSEQYF.

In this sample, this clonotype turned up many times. The CDR3 coding sequence is TGCGCCAGCAGCCAAGAACAGCGTAATTCACCCCTCCACTTT. It specifies CASSQEQRNSPLHF. The gene calls are TRBV4-3 and TRBJ1-6, with D unresolved. The CDR3 totals 14 residues. CDR1 and CDR2 (germline): LGHNA, YSLEER. V was shortened by 0 bases and J by 6 bases, with 6 bases between the two germline ends.

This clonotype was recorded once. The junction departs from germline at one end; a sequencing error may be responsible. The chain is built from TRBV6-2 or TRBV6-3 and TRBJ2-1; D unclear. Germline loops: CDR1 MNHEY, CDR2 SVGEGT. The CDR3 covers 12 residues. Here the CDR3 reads CASGYSMGYQFF. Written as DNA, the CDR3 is TGTGCCAGCGGTTACTCCATGGGCTATCAGTTCTTC.

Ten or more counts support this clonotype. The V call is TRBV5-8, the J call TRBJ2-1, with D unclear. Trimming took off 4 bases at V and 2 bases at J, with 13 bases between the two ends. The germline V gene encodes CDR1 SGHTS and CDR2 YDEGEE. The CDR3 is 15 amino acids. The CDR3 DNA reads TGTGCCAGCAGCCTCGACGGAAGCCCCTACAATGAGCAGTTCTTC. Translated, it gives CASSLDGSPYNEQFF.

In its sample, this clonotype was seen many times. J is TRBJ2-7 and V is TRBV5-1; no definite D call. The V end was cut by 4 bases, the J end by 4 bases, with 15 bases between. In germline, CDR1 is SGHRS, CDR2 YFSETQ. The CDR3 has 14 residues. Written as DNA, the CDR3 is TGCGCCAGCAGCGATGGGTTTCAAACTTACGAGCAGTACTTC. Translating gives CASSDGFQTYEQYF. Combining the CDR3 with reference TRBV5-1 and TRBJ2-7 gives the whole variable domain KAGVTQTPRYLIKTRGQQVTLSCSPISGHRSVSWYQQTPGQGLQFLFEYFSETQRNKGNFPGRFSGRQFSNSRSEMNVSTLELGDSALYLCASSDGFQTYEQYFGPGTRLTVT.

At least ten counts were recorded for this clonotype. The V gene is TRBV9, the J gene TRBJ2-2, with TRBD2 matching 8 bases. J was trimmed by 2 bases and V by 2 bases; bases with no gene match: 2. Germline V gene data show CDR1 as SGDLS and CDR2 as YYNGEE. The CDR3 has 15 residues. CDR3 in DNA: TGTGCCAGCAGCGTTAGCGGGGTCAACACCGGGGAGCTGTTTTTT. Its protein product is CASSVSGVNTGELFF. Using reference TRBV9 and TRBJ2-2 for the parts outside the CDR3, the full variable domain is DSGVTQTPKHLITATGQRVTLRCSPRSGDLSVYWYQQSLDQGLQFLIQYYNGEERAKGNILERFSAQQFPDLHSELNLSSLELGDSALYFCASSVSGVNTGELFFGEGSRLTVL.

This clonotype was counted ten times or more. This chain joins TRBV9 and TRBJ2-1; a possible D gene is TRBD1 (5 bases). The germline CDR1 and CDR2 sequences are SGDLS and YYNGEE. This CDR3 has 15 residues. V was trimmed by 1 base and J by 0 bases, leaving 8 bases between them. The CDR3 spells CASSVQGSSYNEQFF. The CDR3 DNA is TGTGCCAGCAGCGTACAGGGTAGCTCCTACAATGAGCAGTTCTTC. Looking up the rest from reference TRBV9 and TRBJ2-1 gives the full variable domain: DSGVTQTPKHLITATGQRVTLRCSPRSGDLSVYWYQQSLDQGLQFLIQYYNGEERAKGNILERFSAQQFPDLHSELNLSSLELGDSALYFCASSVQGSSYNEQFFGPGTRLTVL.

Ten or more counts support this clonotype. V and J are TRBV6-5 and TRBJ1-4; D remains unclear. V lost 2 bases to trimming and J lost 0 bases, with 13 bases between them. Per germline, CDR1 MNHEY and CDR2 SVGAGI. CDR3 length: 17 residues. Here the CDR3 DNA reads TGTGCCAGCAGTTACACCAGAAACCGAGCAACTAATGAAAAACTGTTTTTT. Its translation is CASSYTRNRATNEKLFF.

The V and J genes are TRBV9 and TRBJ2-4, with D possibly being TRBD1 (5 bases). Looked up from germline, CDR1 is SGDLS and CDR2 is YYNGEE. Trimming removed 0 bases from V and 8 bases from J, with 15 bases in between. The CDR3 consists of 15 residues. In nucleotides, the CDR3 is TGTGCCAGCAGCGTAGAGGCCACCCTCAGGGACATTCAGTACTTC. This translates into CASSVEATLRDIQYF.

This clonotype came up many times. The CDR3 sequence is CASSHVGTGAYEQYF. The CDR3 bases are TGTGCCAGCAGCCACGTCGGGACAGGGGCCTACGAGCAGTACTTC. The gene calls are TRBV7-2 and TRBJ2-7, with 10 bases that match TRBD1. The germline V gene encodes CDR1 SGHTA and CDR2 FQGNSA. This CDR3 contains 15 residues. The junction had 6 bases not matched to a gene; V was cut back by 5 bases and J by 2 bases.

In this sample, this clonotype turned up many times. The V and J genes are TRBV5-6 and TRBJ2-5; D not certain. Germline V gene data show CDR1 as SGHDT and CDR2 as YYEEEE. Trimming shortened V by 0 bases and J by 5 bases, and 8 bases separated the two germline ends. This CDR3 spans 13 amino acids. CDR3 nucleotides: TGTGCCAGCAGCTTGGAAACGGCCGAGACCCAGTACTTC. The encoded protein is CASSLETAETQYF.

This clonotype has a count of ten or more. The chain's CDR3 is CSATGTSGFETQYF. The CDR3, as DNA: TGCAGTGCTACCGGGACTAGCGGGTTCGAGACCCAGTACTTC. V is TRBV20-1 and J is TRBJ2-5, with 12 bases fitting TRBD2. Losses at the gene ends were 4 bases for V and 5 bases for J; bases not matched to a gene: 5. Per germline, CDR1 DFQATT and CDR2 SNEGSKA (reference sequence). The CDR3 runs 14 residues.